The clone carrying this TCR beta chain showed up just a few times. Its specificity is not known. The sample is drawn from a study of T cells after yellow fever vaccination. General study findings and limits: FACS-sorted repertoires could contain abundant clonotypes contaminating from the bulk population.

TCRdb re-analysed the 5' RACE reads in MiXCR, keeping a single row per CDR3 protein. The sample carries about 260,000 distinct CDR3 sequences, approximately 5.2% recorded once. There are 16 residues in the CDR3. The V gene end was trimmed by 5 bases and the J gene end by 5 bases; junction bases not matched to a gene: 7. From germline, CDR1 is KGHSH and CDR2 LQKENI. This TCR was recovered from a man younger than 35 who received the YFV17D yellow fever vaccine. Sample: CD4+ T cells sorted from PBMCs, taken on the day of the yellow fever booster vaccination. The chain carries TRBV18 and TRBJ2-5; 14 nucleotides line up with TRBD2. The CDR3 here is CASSDQRTSGGETQYF. As DNA, the CDR3 is TGTGCCAGCTCAGACCAGAGGACTAGCGGGGGGGAGACCCAGTACTTC.